This T cell receptor (beta chain) emerged from a study of blood T cell repertoires in COVID-19. The wider study: In each case, the material was cDNA or gDNA derived from T cells, B-cell-depleted T cells, or PBMCs.

J gave up 8 bases and V 5 bases, and 3 bases lay outside the gene matches. The CDR3 extends over 12 amino acids. Germline CDR1 is LGHNT and CDR2 is FRNRAP. Using immunoSEQ multiplex PCR, the repertoire was profiled, and TCRdb retains in-frame clones only, with some absent. This sample has 300,000 or so clones; 80% to 95% occur once, and the top ten carry around 2%. The chain is built from TRBV12-5 and TRBJ1-2, with 9 positions matching TRBD1. The sequenced material came from peripheral blood. The TCR sequence derives from a woman aged 25 to 39 with COVID-19, enrolled during active disease. CDR3 coding DNA: TGTGCTAGTGGTACAGGGGGCGCGGGCTACACCTTC. It yields the protein CASGTGGAGYTF. The full variable domain, in which reference TRBV12-5 and TRBJ1-2 provide the parts outside the CDR3, is DARVTQTPRHKVTEMGQEVTMRCQPILGHNTVFWYRQTMMQGLELLAYFRNRAPLDDSGMPKDRFSAEMPDATLATLKIQPSEPRDSAVYFCASGTGGAGYTFGSGTRLTVV.